Shown below are 28 T cell receptor beta chains from a single sample sequenced in a study of cytotoxic CD8 clonotypes in ibrutinib-treated CLL. Assay used: immunoSEQ multiplex PCR; TCRdb lists only in-frame clones, some missing. This sample carries fewer than 400,000 clones, around 66% of them seen once, and the ten largest clones take 5% to 6.5%. The sample consisted of PBMCs, taken after 36 months of ibrutinib treatment. The receptors stem from a human donor with chronic lymphocytic leukemia.

V and J are TRBV5-1 and TRBJ2-2; no clear D gene. V was clipped by 4 bases and J by 4 bases, with 8 bases between them. Germline V gene sequence: CDR1 SGHRS, CDR2 YFSETQ. The CDR3 is 13 amino acids. The CDR3 here is CASSRLTTGELFF. The CDR3 DNA is TGCGCCAGCAGCAGGCTAACCACCGGGGAGCTGTTTTTT.

CDR3 nucleotide sequence: TGCGCCAGCAGCTTGGGTCAAGGGGGTACTAATGAAAAACTGTTTTTT. Translation: CASSLGQGGTNEKLFF. The chain uses TRBV5-1 and TRBJ1-4; the D gene is possibly TRBD1 (6 bases). This CDR3 region has 16 residues. The germline V and J ends were trimmed by 0 bases and 2 bases, with 11 bases remaining between them. Germline CDR1 SGHRS, CDR2 YFSETQ.

The chain combines TRBV4-3 with TRBJ2-5, with 9 bases fitting TRBD2. This CDR3 comprises 15 residues. The germline gives CDR1 LGHNA, CDR2 YSLEER. J gave up 5 bases and V 1 base, and 5 bases lay outside the gene matches. The CDR3 region has the DNA TGCGCCAGCAGCCAAGGCGCGGGAGGGCTGGAGACCCAGTACTTC. Translating gives CASSQGAGGLETQYF.

This clone appeared a few times. This chain links TRBV6-6 with TRBJ1-2; D call uncertain. V lost 1 base to trimming and J lost 8 bases, with 14 bases between them. There are 14 residues in the CDR3. Germline assignment: CDR1 MNHNY and CDR2 SVGAGI (reference sequence). CDR3 protein: CASSYFLGSGGYTF. The CDR3 DNA reads TGTGCCAGCAGTTACTTCCTCGGATCTGGCGGCTACACCTTC.

V is TRBV29-1 and J is TRBJ2-1, with 8 bases identical to TRBD1. The germline CDR1 and CDR2 sequences are SQVTM and ANQGSEA. V gave up 6 bases and J gave up 6 bases; unmatched junction bases: 7. The length of the CDR3 is 13 residues. This chain's CDR3 is CSVADRDGNEQFF. The CDR3 nucleotides are TGCAGCGTCGCGGACAGGGACGGCAATGAGCAGTTCTTC.

The rearrangement joins TRBV5-6 to TRBJ2-5; 9 bases agree with TRBD2. In germline, CDR1 is SGHDT, CDR2 YYEEEE. The CDR3 spans 17 residues. Trimming removed 4 bases from V and 5 bases from J; junction bases left unmatched: 15. CDR3: CASSTARASGAGETQYF. For the CDR3, the DNA is TGTGCCAGCAGCACGGCTAGGGCTAGCGGGGCGGGGGAGACCCAGTACTTC.

This clone was counted a single time. This chain uses TRBV6-1 with TRBJ1-5; a possible D gene is TRBD1 (6 bases). Germline CDR1 reads MNHNS; CDR2 reads SASEGT. V lost 1 base and J 2 bases, leaving 12 bases between the germline ends. The CDR3 is made up of 16 amino acids. Here the CDR3 DNA reads TGTGCCAGCAGTGAAGTAGACTACAGGGGCAATCAGCCCCAGCATTTT. This codes for CASSEVDYRGNQPQHF.

The V and J genes are TRBV10-1 and TRBJ1-1, with D possibly matching TRBD1 (5 bases). The CDR3 is 15 residues long. With 3 bases removed from V and 1 base from J, the gap between germline ends came to 12 bases. The germline V gene has CDR1 WNHNN and CDR2 SYGVQD (reference sequence). CDR3 region: CASSDLLDKNTEAFF. CDR3 bases: TGCGCCAGCAGTGACCTTTTGGACAAGAACACTGAAGCTTTCTTT.

A few counts support this clone. The J gene is TRBJ1-2, the V gene TRBV5-1; D is perhaps TRBD1 (5 bases). V dropped 2 bases and J dropped 4 bases, with 9 bases sitting between them. Germline V gene lookup returns CDR1 SGHRS and CDR2 YFSETQ. CDR3 length equals 13 residues. The CDR3 region is CASSFRGSYGYTF. Here the CDR3 DNA reads TGCGCCAGCAGCTTTAGGGGTTCCTATGGCTACACCTTC. Full variable domain (missing parts from reference TRBV5-1 and TRBJ1-2): KAGVTQTPRYLIKTRGQQVTLSCSPISGHRSVSWYQQTPGQGLQFLFEYFSETQRNKGNFPGRFSGRQFSNSRSEMNVSTLELGDSALYLCASSFRGSYGYTFGSGTRLTVV.

V is TRBV5-4 and J is TRBJ2-3, with 12 bases fitting TRBD2. The CDR3 is 18 amino acids. Germline CDR1 is SGHNT and CDR2 is YYREEE (reference sequence). The trim removed 0 bases at V and 0 bases at J, leaving 5 bases unmatched. This CDR3 reads CASSLGPLAGGSTDTQYF. The DNA for the CDR3 is TGTGCCAGCAGCTTGGGGCCACTAGCGGGGGGCAGCACAGATACGCAGTATTTT.

This clone has only a few counts. This chain links TRBV28 with TRBJ2-1; 7 positions match TRBD1. This CDR3 comprises 12 residues. The V gene's germline CDR1 is MDHEN and CDR2 SYDVKM. The V segment lost 8 bases and the J segment 4 bases; nucleotides outside the gene matches: 2. In DNA form, the CDR3 reads TGTGCCAGCGGCAGGGGGTACAATGAGCAGTTCTTC. Its translation: CASGRGYNEQFF.

The V gene is TRBV7-6, the J gene TRBJ1-4, with 7 bases matching TRBD1. The CDR3 spans 14 residues. Germline trimming cut 5 bases from V and 5 bases from J; bases unmatched to any gene: 5. The germline CDR1 and CDR2 sequences are SGHVS and FNYEAQ. The CDR3 bases are TGTGCCAGCAGCGAGGGACAGCTAAATGAAAAACTGTTTTTT. It codes for CASSEGQLNEKLFF.

This clone came up once. The J gene is TRBJ2-6, the V gene TRBV23-1, with TRBD2 as a possible D gene (6 bases). TRBV23-1 is known as an ORF, though its function is uncertain. V lost 7 bases, J lost 0 bases, and 13 bases lay in between. The CDR3 has 16 residues. This chain's CDR3 is CASIARGGSGANVLTF. For the CDR3, the DNA is TGCGCCAGCATCGCAAGGGGAGGCTCTGGGGCCAACGTCCTGACTTTC.

The V gene is TRBV18, the J gene TRBJ2-6; D possibly matches TRBD1 or TRBD2 (5 bases each). The CDR3 is 22 amino acids. Germline V gene sequence: CDR1 KGHSH, CDR2 LQKENI. Trimming pared 2 bases from V and 1 base from J, leaving 27 bases between. In DNA, the CDR3 is TGTGCCAGCTCACCATTGGCCTGGGAAACGACTTGGGACCCTTCTGGGGCCAACGTCCTGACTTTC. It specifies CASSPLAWETTWDPSGANVLTF.

V and J are TRBV10-1 and TRBJ2-7; the D gene is possibly TRBD2 (6 bases). This CDR3 has 15 amino acids. V lost 1 base, J lost 3 bases, and 13 bases lay in between. Germline V CDR1 and CDR2: WNHNN, SYGVQD (reference sequence). The DNA for the CDR3 is TGCGCCAGCAGTGAGTGGACCCTCGGGAGCTACGAGCAGTACTTC. Its protein is CASSEWTLGSYEQYF.

The chain uses TRBV5-1 and TRBJ1-1, with 7 bases aligning to TRBD1. The CDR3 has 14 residues. The junction had 6 bases not matched to a gene; V was cut back by 1 base and J by 6 bases. Germline loops: CDR1 SGHRS, CDR2 YFSETQ. CDR3 sequence (DNA): TGCGCCAGCAGCTTGAGACCAGGGGGGCCTGAAGCTTTCTTT. Translated, it gives CASSLRPGGPEAFF. The entire variable domain, with the rest obtained from reference TRBV5-1 and TRBJ1-1, is as follows: KAGVTQTPRYLIKTRGQQVTLSCSPISGHRSVSWYQQTPGQGLQFLFEYFSETQRNKGNFPGRFSGRQFSNSRSEMNVSTLELGDSALYLCASSLRPGGPEAFFGQGTRLTVV.

Written as DNA, the CDR3 is TGCAGCGCCCGTTCCGGGACTAGCGTGGCGAATGAGCAGTTCTTC. It specifies CSARSGTSVANEQFF. The gene calls are TRBV29-1 and TRBJ2-1; 10 nucleotides agree with TRBD2. The J segment lost 7 bases and the V segment lost 7 bases, leaving 13 bases of the junction unmatched. This CDR3 is built from 15 residues. The germline V gene has CDR1 SQVTM and CDR2 ANQGSEA.

V usage is TRBV29-1 and J usage is TRBJ2-3; 9 nucleotides agree with TRBD1. CDR1 and CDR2 from the germline V gene are SQVTM and ANQGSEA. Trimming at V came to 7 bases and at J to 3 bases, leaving 8 bases not matched to a gene. The CDR3 spans 14 residues. The CDR3 DNA follows: TGCAGCGCAAGAGGACAGGGGAAGACAGATACGCAGTATTTT. It is translated as CSARGQGKTDTQYF.

This clone was counted a few times. The V call is TRBV29-1, the J call TRBJ2-5; 10 bases map to TRBD2. The germline V gene has CDR1 SQVTM and CDR2 ANQGSEA. The J segment lost 5 bases and the V segment lost 7 bases, leaving 4 bases of the junction unmatched. The CDR3 covers 12 residues. Here the CDR3 DNA reads TGCAGCGGGGAGACTAGCGGGGAGACCCAGTACTTC. Translation: CSGETSGETQYF.

In the case of this clone: The same CDR3 is also encoded by other DNA sequences in this sample. The chain carries TRBV9 and TRBJ1-2; D gene uncertain. CDR1 is SGDLS and CDR2 is YYNGEE in the germline V gene. The CDR3 is 13 amino acids. The germline V and J ends were trimmed by 0 bases and 0 bases, with 3 bases remaining between them. This CDR3 is CASSVDSNYGYTF. The CDR3, as DNA: TGTGCCAGCAGCGTAGATTCTAACTATGGCTACACCTTC. Using reference TRBV9 and TRBJ1-2 for the parts outside the CDR3, the full variable domain is DSGVTQTPKHLITATGQRVTLRCSPRSGDLSVYWYQQSLDQGLQFLIQYYNGEERAKGNILERFSAQQFPDLHSELNLSSLELGDSALYFCASSVDSNYGYTFGSGTRLTVV.

This chain connects TRBV20-1 to TRBJ2-7; D gene ambiguous. The ends were cut back, 6 bases at V and 4 bases at J, with 10 bases in the middle. The CDR3 has 11 amino acids. The germline gives CDR1 DFQATT, CDR2 SNEGSKA (reference sequence). This CDR3 reads CSAPLVYEQYF. CDR3 coding DNA: TGCAGTGCCCCCTTGGTTTACGAGCAGTACTTC.

This rearrangement joins TRBV5-4 to TRBJ2-7; D is possibly TRBD2 (6 bases). V gave up 4 bases and J gave up 0 bases, with 20 bases separating them. The CDR3 spans 17 residues. From germline, CDR1 is SGHNT and CDR2 YYREEE (reference sequence). The CDR3 sequence is CASSQLGGERSSYEQYF. CDR3 coding DNA: TGTGCCAGCAGCCAACTCGGCGGGGAAAGGAGCTCCTACGAGCAGTACTTC.

The CDR3 here is CASSLAHRTNYGYTF. In nucleotides, the CDR3 is TGTGCCAGCAGCTTGGCTCACAGGACTAACTATGGCTACACCTTC. The genes are TRBV5-6 and TRBJ1-2, with D perhaps matching TRBD1 (5 bases). This CDR3 comprises 15 residues. Germline V gene data show CDR1 as SGHDT and CDR2 as YYEEEE. V lost 0 bases and J lost 0, with 9 bases in between.

V and J are TRBV18 and TRBJ1-2, with D uncertain. V lost 3 bases, J lost 3 bases, and 8 bases lay in between. Germline V gene lookup returns CDR1 KGHSH and CDR2 LQKENI. This CDR3 is 13 amino acids long. This CDR3 is CASSPESHYGYTF. The CDR3, as DNA: TGTGCCAGCTCACCGGAATCACACTATGGCTACACCTTC.

The gene calls are TRBV9 and TRBJ1-1; 9 bases align to TRBD1. This CDR3 is built from 17 residues. With 0 bases clipped from V and 0 bases from J, the junction kept 6 bases outside the gene matches. From germline, CDR1 is SGDLS and CDR2 YYNGEE. CDR3 bases: TGTGCCAGCAGCGTAGCTAGTACAGGGGGCTTGAACACTGAAGCTTTCTTT. Its protein product is CASSVASTGGLNTEAFF.

The CDR3 reads CASSLVGDMGNSPLHF. CDR3 sequence (DNA): TGCGCCAGCAGCTTGGTTGGAGATATGGGCAATTCACCCCTCCACTTT. The chain couples TRBV5-1 to TRBJ1-6; D not resolved. V lost 0 bases, J lost 7 bases, and 14 bases lay in between. The CDR3 runs 16 residues. Per germline, CDR1 SGHRS and CDR2 YFSETQ.

The J gene is TRBJ1-2, the V gene TRBV28; D not certain. The CDR3 has 16 residues. Trimming took 3 bases from V and 4 from J, leaving 18 bases between them. In germline, CDR1 is MDHEN, CDR2 SYDVKM. CDR3 region: CASSFDKKLKFYGYTF. As DNA, the CDR3 is TGTGCCAGCAGTTTCGATAAGAAACTTAAGTTCTATGGCTACACCTTC.

The count of this clone is one. The V call is TRBV9, the J call TRBJ2-2; D is ambiguous. CDR1 is SGDLS and CDR2 is YYNGEE in the germline V gene. The CDR3 runs to 14 residues. V lost 7 bases to trimming and J lost 0 bases, with 10 bases between them. CDR3 sequence: CASLNWANTGELFF. The CDR3 nucleotides are TGTGCCAGCCTAAACTGGGCGAACACCGGGGAGCTGTTTTTT. The full variable domain, in which reference TRBV9 and TRBJ2-2 provide the parts outside the CDR3, is DSGVTQTPKHLITATGQRVTLRCSPRSGDLSVYWYQQSLDQGLQFLIQYYNGEERAKGNILERFSAQQFPDLHSELNLSSLELGDSALYFCASLNWANTGELFFGEGSRLTVL.